The 16 T cell receptor beta chains presented below share a single source sample, sequenced in a study of HIV-infected patients and healthy controls (dated by TCRdb to the mid-2010s). To prepare the library, 5' RACE was applied. TCRdb lists the instrument as Illumina MiSeq. Starting from the raw public reads, TCRdb applied fastp trimming at Q25, assembled clones with MiXCR and retained in-frame beta chains. Duplicate CDR3 protein sequences are folded into a single record with the most common DNA and genes. The sample includes almost 65,000 distinct CDR3 sequences, with about 19% observed a single time. Clones ranked in the top ten supply more than 1.3% of the sample. What was sequenced was CD4+ T cells from blood. The origin of the receptors is a human donor in good health.

This rearrangement joins TRBV20-1 to TRBJ2-3; TRBD2 agrees at 10 bases. CDR1 DFQATT and CDR2 SNEGSKA come from the germline V gene (reference sequence). V was pared by 4 bases and J by 1 base, with 8 bases of the junction left unmatched. This CDR3 is built from 16 residues. CDR3 residues: CSATERGGRGTDTQYF. In DNA form, the CDR3 reads TGCAGTGCTACGGAGCGGGGGGGCCGGGGCACAGATACGCAGTATTTT.

This clonotype was counted only a few times. This chain connects TRBV6-6 to TRBJ2-1, with D possibly TRBD1 on 6 matching bases. This CDR3 has 14 amino acids. Germline lookup yields CDR1 MNHNY and CDR2 SVGAGI (reference sequence). V was cut by 6 bases and J by 5 bases, with 14 bases left in between. The CDR3 loop is CASRDSANHNEQFF. The CDR3 region has the DNA TGTGCCAGCAGGGACAGTGCAAACCACAATGAGCAGTTCTTC.

The sample holds many counts of this clonotype. V is TRBV7-2 and J is TRBJ1-3; 7 bases map to TRBD1. Germline V lookup: CDR1 SGHTA, CDR2 FQGNSA. The CDR3 length is 14 residues. J gave up 7 bases and V 3 bases, and 6 bases lay outside the gene matches. In DNA form, the CDR3 reads TGTGCCAGCAGCTTCTATGACAGGGTTAACACCATATATTTT. Translation: CASSFYDRVNTIYF.

This clonotype was detected many times. The V and J genes are TRBV7-8 and TRBJ1-1; 9 bases align to TRBD1. The CDR3 length is 14 residues. Germline assignment: CDR1 SGHVS and CDR2 FQNEAQ. The junction had 5 bases not matched to a gene; V was cut back by 5 bases and J by 4 bases. The CDR3 region has the DNA TGTGCCAGCAGCCAAGGGACAGGGTTCACTGAAGCTTTCTTT. Protein: CASSQGTGFTEAFF.

Many counts were recorded for this clonotype. The chain links TRBV7-9 to TRBJ2-1; D may match TRBD1 or TRBD2 (5 bases each). The germline V gene encodes CDR1 SEHNR and CDR2 FQNEAQ (reference sequence). This CDR3 spans 15 amino acids. The V end was cut by 2 bases, the J end by 7 bases, with 15 bases between. The CDR3 region is CASSLLDSRGNEQFF. The CDR3 nucleotides are TGTGCCAGCAGCTTACTGGACTCAAGGGGTAATGAGCAGTTCTTC.

This clonotype was seen at least ten times. The gene calls are TRBV3-1 and TRBJ2-1; 10 positions agree with TRBD2. The CDR3 contains 19 residues. In germline, CDR1 is LGHDT, CDR2 YNNKEL (reference sequence). Trimming at V came to 3 bases and at J to 0 bases, leaving 11 bases not matched to a gene. The CDR3 spells CASSQGTGLAYSSYNEQFF. The CDR3 DNA reads TGTGCCAGCAGCCAGGGGACGGGACTAGCGTATAGCTCCTACAATGAGCAGTTCTTC.

This clonotype has more than one count but fewer than ten. The DNA for the CDR3 is TGTGCCAGCGCTAGCGGGGGCTACAATGAGCAGTTCTTC. It yields the protein CASASGGYNEQFF. The rearrangement links TRBV2 to TRBJ2-1; TRBD2 agrees at 10 bases. V was pared by 8 bases and J by 3 bases, with 1 base of the junction left unmatched. The CDR3 sequence is 13 residues long. The germline V gene encodes CDR1 SNHLY and CDR2 FYNNEI.

This clonotype turned up a few times. The chain joins TRBV5-1 to TRBJ2-5; TRBD1 or TRBD2 may be the D gene (5 bases each). Germline CDR1 and CDR2: SGHRS and YFSETQ. CDR3 length: 14 residues. V was pared by 2 bases and J by 4 bases, with 12 bases between. Written as DNA, the CDR3 is TGCGCCAGCAGCTTTGGGGCCCGGGGAGAGACCCAGTACTTC. Protein: CASSFGARGETQYF. The full variable domain, its missing parts supplied by reference TRBV5-1 and TRBJ2-5, is KAGVTQTPRYLIKTRGQQVTLSCSPISGHRSVSWYQQTPGQGLQFLFEYFSETQRNKGNFPGRFSGRQFSNSRSEMNVSTLELGDSALYLCASSFGARGETQYFGPGTRLLVL.

This chain joins TRBV12-3 or TRBV12-4 and TRBJ1-2; 8 nucleotides match TRBD1. This CDR3 is built from 14 residues. V was pared by 6 bases and J by 7 bases, with 10 bases of the junction left unmatched. The CDR3 DNA reads TGTGCCAGCAGCCCTTCGGACAGGGCGGGTGGCTACACCTTC. Translation gives CASSPSDRAGGYTF.

The chain links TRBV27 to TRBJ1-1; 8 bases match TRBD1. Germline-derived CDR1 and CDR2 are MNHEY and SMNVEV (reference sequence). The V segment lost 8 bases and the J segment 5 bases; nucleotides outside the gene matches: 7. This CDR3 has 13 amino acids. In DNA, the CDR3 is TGTGCCAGCTGGACAGGGAAGGTGACTGAAGCTTTCTTT. It yields the protein CASWTGKVTEAFF.

This clonotype was counted at least ten times. This chain links TRBV7-9 with TRBJ1-5, with D possibly matching TRBD1 (5 bases). From germline, CDR1 is SEHNR and CDR2 FQNEAQ (reference sequence). The CDR3 consists of 14 residues. Trimming cost V 0 bases and J 6 bases, with 9 bases left between them. The CDR3 here is CASSLASGGQPQHF. The CDR3 DNA reads TGTGCCAGCAGCTTAGCGTCGGGGGGTCAGCCCCAGCATTTT. The full variable domain, completed using reference TRBV7-9 and TRBJ1-5, is DTGVSQNPRHKITKRGQNVTFRCDPISEHNRLYWYRQTLGQGPEFLTYFQNEAQLEKSRLLSDRFSAERPKGSFSTLEIQRTEQGDSAMYLCASSLASGGQPQHFGDGTRLSIL.

V and J are TRBV19 and TRBJ2-1; D unclear. The CDR3 has 12 residues. Trimming took off 5 bases at V and 4 bases at J, with 6 bases between the two ends. Germline CDR1 is LNHDA and CDR2 is SQIVND (reference sequence). For the CDR3, the DNA is TGTGCCAGTAGTGTACAGTACAATGAGCAGTTCTTC. Its translation is CASSVQYNEQFF.

This clonotype was picked up a small number of times. V gene TRBV19 combines with J gene TRBJ1-4; D remains ambiguous. The CDR3 is 13 amino acids. CDR1 and CDR2 (germline): LNHDA, SQIVND (reference sequence). With 3 bases removed from V and 2 bases from J, the gap between germline ends came to 4 bases. The CDR3 DNA follows: TGTGCCAGTAGTATCGCCACTAATGAAAAACTGTTTTTT. This codes for CASSIATNEKLFF.

This clonotype showed up just a few times. V and J are TRBV12-3 or TRBV12-4 and TRBJ1-1; D unresolved. Trimming removed 7 bases from V and 3 bases from J, with 9 bases in between. This CDR3 has 12 residues. In DNA, the CDR3 is TGTGCCAGCAATGCAGACTACACTGAAGCTTTCTTT. Translation: CASNADYTEAFF.

The table lists this clonotype with a few counts. Germline and junction disagree at one end, which may indicate a read error. The J gene is TRBJ2-7, the V gene TRBV6-1; D ambiguous. Germline V gene sequence: CDR1 MNHNS, CDR2 SASEGT. The CDR3 is 13 residues long. The CDR3 spells CASSEVDRPGRGF. The CDR3 nucleotides read TGTGCCAGCAGTGAAGTGGACCGACCCGGACGAGGTTTC.

The chain recombines TRBV29-1 with TRBJ2-1; tentatively, D is TRBD1 (5 bases). CDR1 and CDR2 from the germline V gene are SQVTM and ANQGSEA. The CDR3 runs to 14 residues. The ends were cut back, 5 bases at V and 9 bases at J, with 20 bases in the middle. CDR3 bases: TGCAGCGTTTGCCGAGACAGTCAGCCGGGTGAGCAGTTCTTC. As protein: CSVCRDSQPGEQFF.